A single sample gave rise to the 10 T cell receptor beta chains below, sequenced in a study of OX40 agonist ivuxolimab in advanced cancers. Profiled with immunoSEQ multiplex PCR; TCRdb holds only in-frame clones, not every one. Of tens of thousands of clones listed, approximately 86% are singletons. Sequences were derived from CD4+ or CD8+ T cells sorted from blood, sampled in a trial of the OX40 agonist ivuxolimab. Every receptor here comes from an adult with an advanced solid tumor such as melanoma, head and neck, liver or kidney cancer.

This clone was counted once. The chain carries TRBV19 and TRBJ2-7; no definite D call. The CDR3 runs 14 residues. V was trimmed by 4 bases and J by 2 bases, leaving 12 bases between them. The germline V gene encodes CDR1 LNHDA and CDR2 SQIVND (reference sequence). CDR3 sequence: CASSSTTLTYEQYF. The CDR3 DNA reads TGTGCCAGTAGTAGCACCACACTGACCTACGAGCAGTACTTC. Full variable domain (rest looked up from reference TRBV19 and TRBJ2-7): DGGITQSPKYLFRKEGQNVTLSCEQNLNHDAMYWYRQDPGQGLRLIYYSQIVNDFQKGDIAEGYSVSREKKESFPLTVTSAQKNPTAFYLCASSSTTLTYEQYFGPGTRLTVT.

The chain links TRBV7-3 to TRBJ1-1; D might be TRBD1 (6 bases). Germline values: CDR1 SGHTA, CDR2 FQGTGA. This CDR3 has 13 amino acids. V was clipped by 5 bases and J by 3 bases, with 10 bases between them. The CDR3 loop reads CASSQWTDTEAFF. As DNA, the CDR3 is TGTGCCAGCAGCCAGTGGACAGACACTGAAGCTTTCTTT.

The rearrangement links TRBV7-3 to TRBJ2-1, with 14 bases identical to TRBD2. Trimming at V came to 6 bases and at J to 9 bases, leaving 4 bases not matched to a gene. The CDR3 is 14 residues long. Germline values: CDR1 SGHTA, CDR2 FQGTGA. Written as DNA, the CDR3 is TGTGCCAGCAGGGTCGGGACTAGCGGGAGTGAGCAGTTCTTC. It is translated as CASRVGTSGSEQFF. Full variable domain (outside the CDR3, taken from reference TRBV7-3 and TRBJ2-1): GAGVSQTPSNKVTEKGKYVELRCDPISGHTALYWYRQSLGQGPEFLIYFQGTGAADDSGLPNDRFFAVRPEGSVSTLKIQRTERGDSAVYLCASRVGTSGSEQFFGPGTRLTVL.

The chain links TRBV5-1 to TRBJ2-7, with D perhaps matching TRBD2 (6 bases). Germline V CDR1 and CDR2: SGHRS, YFSETQ. This CDR3 comprises 13 residues. V dropped 4 bases and J dropped 7 bases, with 15 bases sitting between them. The CDR3, as DNA: TGCGCCAGCAGCAAGGCCGGAGGGTATGAGCAGTACTTC. Translation: CASSKAGGYEQYF.

The chain couples TRBV9 to TRBJ2-5, with a weak D call TRBD1 (5 bases). The germline V gene encodes CDR1 SGDLS and CDR2 YYNGEE. This CDR3 region has 16 residues. V lost 4 bases and J 4 bases, leaving 20 bases between the germline ends. CDR3 sequence: CASSPGQGSETETQYF. The DNA for the CDR3 is TGTGCCAGCAGCCCTGGGCAGGGATCTGAGACAGAGACCCAGTACTTC.

DNA of the CDR3: TGTGCCAGCTCACCTAATTCCGGGACACTGGACCAAGAGACCCAGTACTTC. As protein: CASSPNSGTLDQETQYF. J is TRBJ2-5 and V is TRBV18; D possibly corresponds to TRBD1 (6 bases). Trimming took 3 bases from V and 0 from J, leaving 17 bases between them. This CDR3 contains 17 residues. In germline, CDR1 is KGHSH, CDR2 LQKENI.

This chain links TRBV4-3 with TRBJ2-3; 7 nucleotides agree with TRBD1. CDR1 is LGHNA and CDR2 is YSLEER in the germline V gene. The CDR3 is 15 residues long. Trimming cost V 2 bases and J 2 bases; bases outside gene matches: 4. The CDR3 DNA is TGCGCCAGCAGCCAACCTGGACAGGACACAGATACGCAGTATTTT. Translating gives CASSQPGQDTDTQYF.

This clone was counted a single time. This chain links TRBV30 with TRBJ1-6; D uncertain. From germline, CDR1 is GTSNPN and CDR2 SVGIG (reference sequence). The ends were cut back, 5 bases at V and 10 bases at J, with 15 bases in the middle. The CDR3 loop spans 13 amino acids. CDR3 region: CAWCAVEESPLHF. For the CDR3, the DNA is TGTGCCTGGTGTGCGGTCGAGGAGTCACCCCTCCACTTT.

This sequence joins TRBV30 and TRBJ1-6, with a possible D match to TRBD1 (5 bases). The germline gives CDR1 GTSNPN, CDR2 SVGIG (reference sequence). The CDR3 contains 20 residues. The V and J ends lost 3 bases and 5 bases respectively, with 29 bases between them. The CDR3 protein is CAWSAQPGTSDPRDNSPLHF. The CDR3 bases are TGTGCCTGGAGCGCCCAACCCGGGACCTCCGACCCCCGTGATAATTCACCCCTCCACTTT.

This rearrangement joins TRBV28 to TRBJ1-3; tentative D call: TRBD1 (6 bases). Looked up from germline, CDR1 is MDHEN and CDR2 is SYDVKM. The CDR3 sequence is 15 residues long. V shed 3 bases and J shed 4 bases, with 13 bases lying between them. The CDR3 loop reads CASSLSGAQGNTIYF. In DNA form, the CDR3 reads TGTGCCAGCAGTTTGTCGGGGGCGCAAGGAAACACCATATATTTT.